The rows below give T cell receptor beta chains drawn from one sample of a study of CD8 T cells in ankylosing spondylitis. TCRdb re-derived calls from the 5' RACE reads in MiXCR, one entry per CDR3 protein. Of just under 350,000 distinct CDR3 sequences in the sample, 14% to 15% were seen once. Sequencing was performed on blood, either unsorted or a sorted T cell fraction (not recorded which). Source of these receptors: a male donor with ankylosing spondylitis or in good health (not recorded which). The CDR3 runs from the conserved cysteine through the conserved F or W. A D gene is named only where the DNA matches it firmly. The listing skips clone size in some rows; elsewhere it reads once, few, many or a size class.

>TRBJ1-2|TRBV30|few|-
CAWSVRLPGGYTF
TGTGCCTGGAGTGTGAGACTACCTGGGGGCTACACCTTC
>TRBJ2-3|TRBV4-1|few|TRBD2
CASSQGELAGVTDTQYF
TGCGCCAGCAGCCAAGGAGAATTAGCGGGCGTCACAGATACGCAGTATTTT
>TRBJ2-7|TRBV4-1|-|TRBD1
CASSRMAGTGGNYEQYF
TGCGCCAGCAGCCGGATGGCCGGGACAGGGGGCAACTACGAGCAGTACTTC
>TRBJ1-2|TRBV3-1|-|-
CASSQDTGLYGYTF
TGTGCCAGCAGCCAAGATACCGGGCTGTATGGCTACACCTTC
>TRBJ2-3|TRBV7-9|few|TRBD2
CASSLSGGVTDTQYF
TGTGCCAGCAGCTTAAGCGGGGGGGTCACAGATACGCAGTATTTT
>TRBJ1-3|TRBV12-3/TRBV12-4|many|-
CASAPRGVTNTIYF
TGTGCCAGCGCGCCGCGGGGGGTTACAAACACCATATATTTT
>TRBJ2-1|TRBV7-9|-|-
CASSLGPKEANEQFF
TGTGCCAGCAGCTTAGGCCCAAAAGAGGCCAATGAGCAGTTCTTC
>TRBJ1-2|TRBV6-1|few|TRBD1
CASSGGQGTFYNYGYTF
TGTGCCAGCAGTGGGGGACAGGGGACCTTCTACAACTATGGCTACACCTTC
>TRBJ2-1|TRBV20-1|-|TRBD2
CSAPGLQNEQFF
TGCAGTGCGCCGGGACTACAGAATGAGCAGTTCTTC
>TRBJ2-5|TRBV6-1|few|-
CASRGDLAGLQETQYF
TGTGCCAGCAGGGGGGACCTGGCGGGGCTACAAGAGACCCAGTACTTC
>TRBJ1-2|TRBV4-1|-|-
CASSQVVSLLGGYTF
TGCGCCAGCAGCCAAGTGGTATCCCTACTCGGAGGCTACACCTTC
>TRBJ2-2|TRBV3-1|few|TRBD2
CASSLAGGSTGELFF
TGTGCCAGCAGCCTAGCGGGGGGTTCCACCGGGGAGCTGTTTTTT
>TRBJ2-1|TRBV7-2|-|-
CASSSEGQYYNEQFF
TGTGCCAGCAGCTCCGAAGGACAGTATTACAATGAGCAGTTCTTC
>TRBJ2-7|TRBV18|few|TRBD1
CASSRQGKNEQYF
TGTGCCAGCTCCCGACAGGGGAAGAACGAGCAGTACTTC
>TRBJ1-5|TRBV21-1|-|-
CASSAQAGANQPQHF
TGTGCCAGCAGCGCCCAAGCCGGGGCTAATCAGCCCCAGCATTTT
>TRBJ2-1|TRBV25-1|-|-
CATLGGQYNEQFF
TGTGCCACCCTAGGCGGGCAGTACAATGAGCAGTTCTTC
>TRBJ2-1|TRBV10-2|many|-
CASGGRGRGSIEQFF
TGCGCCAGCGGGGGGAGGGGCAGGGGGTCGATTGAGCAGTTCTTC
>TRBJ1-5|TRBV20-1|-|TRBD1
CSASKGQGNQPQHF
TGCAGTGCTAGTAAAGGACAGGGTAATCAGCCCCAGCATTTT
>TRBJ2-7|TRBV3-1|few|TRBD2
CASGAGVPYEQYF
TGTGCCAGCGGTGCGGGGGTCCCCTACGAGCAGTACTTC
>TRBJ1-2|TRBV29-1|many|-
CSVEVLTSDGYTF
TGCAGCGTTGAAGTATTGACATCGGATGGCTACACCTTC
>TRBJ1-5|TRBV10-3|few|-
CAISESTGASGSNQPQHF
TGTGCCATCAGTGAGTCGACGGGAGCGAGTGGTAGCAATCAGCCCCAGCATTTT
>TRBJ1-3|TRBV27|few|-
CASSLTTSGNTIYF
TGTGCCAGCAGTTTAACAACCTCTGGAAACACCATATATTTT
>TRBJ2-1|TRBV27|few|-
CASHSWGSVGNEQFF
TGTGCCAGCCACTCGTGGGGGTCTGTGGGTAATGAGCAGTTCTTC